Listed here are 3 T cell receptor beta chains from one sample, sequenced in a study of control samples from healthy donors and cancer patients. TCRdb keeps only in-frame clones here, not all; method: immunoSEQ multiplex PCR. The data hold about 220,000 clones, with roughly 94% observed a single time. The sequenced material came from blood. The receptor source for this set is a man in his fifties in good health.

This chain joins TRBV3-1 (or the pseudogene TRBV3-2) and TRBJ2-1; 9 nucleotides line up with TRBD2. V shed 0 bases and J 10 bases; nucleotides not matched to a gene: 7. CDR1 LGHDT and CDR2 YNNKEL come from the germline V gene (reference sequence). The CDR3 consists of 15 residues. The CDR3 region is CASSQEYRGGEEQFF. For the CDR3, the DNA is TGTGCCAGCAGCCAAGAATATCGCGGGGGGGAGGAGCAGTTCTTC.

This chain connects TRBV19 to TRBJ1-2; no firm D call. The CDR3 loop spans 16 amino acids. The germline V gene encodes CDR1 LNHDA and CDR2 SQIVND (reference sequence). The germline V and J ends were trimmed by 1 base and 3 bases, with 15 bases remaining between them. The DNA of the CDR3 is TGTGCCAGTAGTATAGCCCCTGGCTCAGGTGACTATGGCTACACCTTC. It encodes CASSIAPGSGDYGYTF.

This chain connects TRBV3-1 (or the pseudogene TRBV3-2) to TRBJ1-1; D is perhaps TRBD1 (6 bases). The CDR3 consists of 16 residues. V lost 1 base to trimming and J lost 3 bases, with 15 bases between them. Per the germline V gene, CDR1 is LGHDT and CDR2 is YNNKEL (reference sequence). The CDR3 protein is CASSQVTGSGYTEAFF. CDR3 DNA: TGTGCCAGCAGCCAAGTGACAGGTTCGGGGTACACTGAAGCTTTCTTT.